This record concerns one T cell receptor beta chain sequence. Germline loops: CDR1 ENHRY, CDR2 SYGVKD. The CDR3 totals 13 residues. V lost 8 bases and J lost 1, with 12 bases in between. Clones were read by immunoSEQ multiplex PCR, and TCRdb kept only the in-frame ones, dropping some. The repertoire holds about 300,000 clones, with over 55% as singletons. The data belong to a study of cytotoxic CD8 clonotypes in ibrutinib-treated CLL. The chain recombines TRBV10-3 with TRBJ2-7, with a possible D match to TRBD2 (6 bases). The source was PBMCs, collected after 36 months of ibrutinib treatment. The receptor was derived from a human donor with chronic lymphocytic leukemia. For the CDR3, the DNA is TGTGCCATCTTGGGGGAGGAATCCTACGAGCAGTACTTC. The encoded protein is CAILGEESYEQYF.